This T cell receptor (beta chain) stems from a study of cytomegalovirus exposure and HLA in healthy donors. Trimming took 3 bases from V and 0 from J; bases not matched to a gene: 1. The CDR3 length is 14 residues. Germline V lookup: CDR1 SGHNT, CDR2 YENEEA. PCR amplification relied on 60 Vbeta primers (plus 13 Jbeta primers). Profiled with immunoSEQ multiplex PCR; TCRdb holds only in-frame clones, not every one. The repertoire shows under 200,000 clones; the top ten hold 0.79%. V is TRBV11-3 and J is TRBJ1-2; TRBD1 matches at 7 bases. This TCR was sampled from a woman between 18 and 29 years old in good health and CMV-seropositive. The source material was PBMCs. In DNA form, the CDR3 reads TGTGCCAGCAGCTTTACAGGGGCTAACTATGGCTACACCTTC. Its protein is CASSFTGANYGYTF.